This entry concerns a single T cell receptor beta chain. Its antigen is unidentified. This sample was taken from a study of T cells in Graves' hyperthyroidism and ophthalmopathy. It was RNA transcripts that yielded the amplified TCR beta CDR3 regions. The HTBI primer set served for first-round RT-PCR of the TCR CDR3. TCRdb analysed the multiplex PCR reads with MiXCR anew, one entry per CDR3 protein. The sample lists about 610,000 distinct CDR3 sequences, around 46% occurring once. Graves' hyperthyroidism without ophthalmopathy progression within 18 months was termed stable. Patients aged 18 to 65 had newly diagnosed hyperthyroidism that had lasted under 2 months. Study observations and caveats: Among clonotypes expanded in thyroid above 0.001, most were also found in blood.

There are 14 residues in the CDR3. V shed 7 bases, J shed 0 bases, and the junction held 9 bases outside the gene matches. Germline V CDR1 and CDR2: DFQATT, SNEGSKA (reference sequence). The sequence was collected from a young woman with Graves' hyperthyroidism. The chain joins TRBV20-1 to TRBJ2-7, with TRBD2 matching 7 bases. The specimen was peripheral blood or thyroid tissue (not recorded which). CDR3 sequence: CSVGVAGISYEQYF. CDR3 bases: TGCAGTGTAGGAGTAGCGGGTATCTCCTACGAGCAGTACTTC.